This TCR beta chain was identified during a study of blood T cell repertoires in COVID-19. Study-level information: There were acute and convalescent COVID-19 samples, and they came from the United States, Italy and Spain. Nucleic acid was either cDNA or gDNA, and it came from T cells, B-cell-depleted T cells, or PBMCs.

Original analysis: Cell counts per sample came from amplifying reference gene primers. Some clones are missing from TCRdb's copy, which holds only in-frame ones; the method was immunoSEQ multiplex PCR. V and J calls and clone size follow that table, whereas D and trimming were derived from the DNA. In the table there are about 280,000 clones, 75% to 85% of which are singletons. This CDR3 comprises 16 residues. Germline V gives CDR1 MGHRA, CDR2 YSYEKL. The V and J ends lost 4 bases and 8 bases respectively, with 21 bases between them. This receptor was identified in a man in his fifties with active or convalescent COVID-19. The sequencing input was peripheral blood. J is TRBJ1-5 and V is TRBV4-1; perhaps TRBD1 as D (6 bases). As DNA, the CDR3 is TGCGCCAGCAGCCCCATTGGACAGACCAAACATAAGCCCCAGCATTTT. It translates to CASSPIGQTKHKPQHF.